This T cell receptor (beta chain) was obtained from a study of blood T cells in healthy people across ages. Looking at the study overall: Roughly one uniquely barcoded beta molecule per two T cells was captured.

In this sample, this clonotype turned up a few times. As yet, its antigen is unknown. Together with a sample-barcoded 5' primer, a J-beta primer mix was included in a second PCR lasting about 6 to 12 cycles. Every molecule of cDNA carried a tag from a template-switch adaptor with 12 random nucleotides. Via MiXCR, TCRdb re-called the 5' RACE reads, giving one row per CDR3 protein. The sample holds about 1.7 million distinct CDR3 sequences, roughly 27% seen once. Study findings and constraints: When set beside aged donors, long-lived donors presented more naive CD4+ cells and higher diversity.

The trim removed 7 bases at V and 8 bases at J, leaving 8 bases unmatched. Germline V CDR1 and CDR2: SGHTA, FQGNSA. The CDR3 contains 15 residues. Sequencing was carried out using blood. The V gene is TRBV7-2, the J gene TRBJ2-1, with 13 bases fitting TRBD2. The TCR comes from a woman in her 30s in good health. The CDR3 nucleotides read TGTGCCAGCATACTACCGGGACTAGCGGGACATGAGCAGTTCTTC. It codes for CASILPGLAGHEQFF.